Presented here are 26 T cell receptor beta chains from one specimen sequenced in a study of blood T cell repertoires in COVID-19. Using immunoSEQ multiplex PCR, the repertoire was profiled, and TCRdb retains in-frame clones only, with some absent. The data contain approximately 210,000 clones, roughly 81% of them singletons. Source material: peripheral blood. Receptor source: a woman between 65 and 79 years old with active or convalescent COVID-19.

CDR3 sequence reads: CASSERDSYGYTF. The CDR3, as DNA: TGTGCCAGCAGTGAAAGGGACAGCTATGGCTACACCTTC. The chain uses TRBV6-1 and TRBJ1-2, with 7 bases lining up with TRBD1. CDR1 and CDR2 (germline): MNHNS, SASEGT. Unmatched junction bases numbered 1, after V lost 2 bases and J lost 4 bases. CDR3 length equals 13 residues.

The sample holds a few counts of this clone. This chain connects TRBV2 to TRBJ1-2; 8 bases map to TRBD1. The CDR3 is 13 amino acids. J lost 7 bases, V lost 4 bases, and 5 bases had no gene match. Germline loops: CDR1 SNHLY, CDR2 FYNNEI. DNA for the CDR3: TGTGCCAGCAGTGGGACAGGGATGGCTGGCTACACCTTC. Protein: CASSGTGMAGYTF. Full variable domain (remainder filled in from reference TRBV2 and TRBJ1-2): EPEVTQTPSHQVTQMGQEVILRCVPISNHLYFYWYRQILGQKVEFLVSFYNNEISEKSEIFDDQFSVERPDGSNFTLKIRSTKLEDSAMYFCASSGTGMAGYTFGSGTRLTVV.

The rearrangement joins TRBV6-5 to TRBJ2-7; maybe TRBD2 (6 bases). CDR1 is MNHEY, CDR2 SVGAGI, per germline. Trimming cost V 0 bases and J 7 bases, with 16 bases left between them. CDR3 length: 15 amino acids. The CDR3 sequence: CASSYSNQGGVEQYF. In DNA form, the CDR3 reads TGTGCCAGCAGTTACTCTAACCAGGGCGGGGTTGAGCAGTACTTC.

This clone was observed a handful of times. The chain recombines TRBV7-3 with TRBJ1-6; no definite D call. CDR3 length: 14 residues. From germline, CDR1 is SGHTA and CDR2 FQGTGA. V was cut by 0 bases and J by 7 bases, with 7 bases left in between. In DNA form, the CDR3 reads TGTGCCAGCAGCTTAACTTCGGGAAATTCACCCCTCCACTTT. Translation gives CASSLTSGNSPLHF.

The chain carries TRBV5-4 and TRBJ1-2; D unclear. Germline values: CDR1 SGHNT, CDR2 YYREEE (reference sequence). V lost 1 base, J lost 6 bases, and 22 bases lay in between. This CDR3 has 17 amino acids. CDR3 nucleotides: TGTGCCAGCAGCTTGTTCGGGATTGCCGGAGAAATAAATGGCTACACCTTC. It specifies CASSLFGIAGEINGYTF.

The gene calls are TRBV19 and TRBJ1-4; no clear D gene. Trimming pared 3 bases from V and 7 bases from J, leaving 18 bases between. The V gene's germline CDR1 is LNHDA and CDR2 SQIVND (reference sequence). The CDR3 loop spans 16 amino acids. This CDR3 reads CASSIMVAQSSEKLFF. The CDR3 nucleotides are TGTGCCAGTAGTATTATGGTGGCCCAGTCAAGTGAAAAACTGTTTTTT.

This chain uses TRBV7-9 with TRBJ2-2; tentatively, D is TRBD2 (6 bases). The CDR3 extends over 15 amino acids. Germline V gene data show CDR1 as SEHNR and CDR2 as FQNEAQ (reference sequence). V was trimmed by 5 bases and J by 5 bases, leaving 15 bases between them. In DNA form, the CDR3 reads TGTGCCAGCAGCGTTGGGACTGCTGGTACCGGGGAGCTGTTTTTT. Amino acids: CASSVGTAGTGELFF.

Written as DNA, the CDR3 is TGTGCCAGCAGTTACACAGGGTCGAGCTTGTCGGGGGCCAACGTCCTGACTTTC. Its translation is CASSYTGSSLSGANVLTF. The rearrangement links TRBV2 to TRBJ2-6; TRBD1 might be the D (6 bases). CDR3 length: 18 amino acids. Trimming left V 5 bases short and J 4 bases short, with 21 bases between. In germline, CDR1 is SNHLY, CDR2 FYNNEI. Using reference TRBV2 and TRBJ2-6 for the parts outside the CDR3, the full variable domain is EPEVTQTPSHQVTQMGQEVILRCVPISNHLYFYWYRQILGQKVEFLVSFYNNEISEKSEIFDDQFSVERPDGSNFTLKIRSTKLEDSAMYFCASSYTGSSLSGANVLTFGAGSRLTVL.

This clone showed up just once. The rearrangement uses TRBV6-5 and TRBJ2-1, with 10 positions matching TRBD2. The CDR3 is 14 amino acids. The germline V gene has CDR1 MNHEY and CDR2 SVGAGI. V gave up 5 bases and J gave up 9 bases; unmatched junction bases: 7. CDR3 loop: CASSRSPSGSEQFF. Written as DNA, the CDR3 is TGTGCCAGCAGTCGAAGTCCTAGCGGGAGTGAGCAGTTCTTC.

The chain couples TRBV11-2 to TRBJ2-4; the D gene is possibly TRBD2 (5 bases). The V end lost 5 bases, the J end lost 9 bases, and 14 bases lay between the germline ends. Germline lookup yields CDR1 SGHAT and CDR2 FQNNGV. The length of the CDR3 is 13 residues. CDR3 region: CASSPQGLAIQYF. DNA of the CDR3: TGTGCCAGCAGCCCCCAAGGACTCGCCATTCAGTACTTC.

The chain recombines TRBV3-1 (or the pseudogene TRBV3-2) with TRBJ1-5; TRBD1 matches 7 bases. The CDR3 totals 15 residues. J was trimmed by 7 bases and V by 1 base; bases with no gene match: 7. Germline CDR1 is LGHDT and CDR2 is YNNKEL (reference sequence). CDR3 coding DNA: TGTGCCAGCAGCCAAGCAGAAGCAGGGGGACAGCCCCAGCATTTT. Translation: CASSQAEAGGQPQHF.

CDR3 coding DNA: TGTGCCACCAGCAGAGCCGACGCTAGCAGATACGAGCAGTACTTC. Its translation: CATSRADASRYEQYF. The genes are TRBV15 and TRBJ2-7; a weak D match, TRBD2 (5 bases). Trimming left V 1 base short and J 4 bases short, with 14 bases between. Germline values: CDR1 LNHNV, CDR2 YYDKDF (reference sequence). This CDR3 contains 15 residues.

The chain recombines TRBV2 with TRBJ2-3, with 7 nucleotides matching TRBD1. Germline values: CDR1 SNHLY, CDR2 FYNNEI. V lost 4 bases and J lost 3; bases outside the gene matches: 10. There are 16 residues in the CDR3. CDR3 amino acids: CASSGAVAGGTDTQYF. For the CDR3, the DNA is TGTGCCAGCAGTGGGGCTGTGGCAGGGGGAACAGATACGCAGTATTTT.

The rearrangement joins TRBV4-2 to TRBJ2-2; possibly TRBD2 for D (6 bases). The CDR3 consists of 18 residues. With 3 bases removed from V and 3 bases from J, the gap between germline ends came to 20 bases. CDR1 and CDR2 (germline): LGHNA, YNFKEQ. DNA of the CDR3: TGTGCCAGCAGCCATTATCTATCGGGAGTCAGTGACACCGGGGAGCTGTTTTTT. Encoded protein: CASSHYLSGVSDTGELFF.

This rearrangement joins TRBV11-2 to TRBJ2-7, with D tentatively TRBD2 (6 bases). The CDR3 length is 15 residues. V was clipped by 3 bases and J by 0 bases, with 12 bases between them. The germline CDR1 and CDR2 sequences are SGHAT and FQNNGV. The CDR3 region is CASSFNSGSSYEQYF. DNA for the CDR3: TGTGCCAGCAGCTTTAATAGCGGTAGCTCCTACGAGCAGTACTTC.

In its sample, this clone was seen once. The chain has TRBV11-1 and TRBJ1-1; 7 bases line up with TRBD1. Germline CDR1 is SGHAT and CDR2 is FQDESV (reference sequence). The CDR3 extends over 12 amino acids. J was trimmed by 10 bases and V by 2 bases; bases with no gene match: 4. In nucleotides, the CDR3 is TGTGCCAGCAGCTTACAAGGGGGCTCAGCTTTCTTT. Its translation: CASSLQGGSAFF.

The chain recombines TRBV2 with TRBJ2-3; 11 nucleotides line up with TRBD2. With 6 bases clipped from V and 6 bases from J, the junction kept 5 bases outside the gene matches. Germline CDR1 reads SNHLY; CDR2 reads FYNNEI. The CDR3 loop spans 14 amino acids. The CDR3 reads CASSLAGGLDTQYF. Written as DNA, the CDR3 is TGTGCCAGCAGCCTAGCGGGAGGATTGGATACGCAGTATTTT.

The chain links TRBV5-1 to TRBJ2-7; D gene uncertain. Germline loops: CDR1 SGHRS, CDR2 YFSETQ. This CDR3 is built from 12 residues. V shed 1 base and J shed 4 bases, with 6 bases lying between them. CDR3 DNA sequence: TGCGCCAGCAGCTTGATCGGGTACGAGCAGTACTTC. Its translation is CASSLIGYEQYF.

The CDR3 DNA reads as TGCGCCAGCAGCTTGTCGGGGGAGGGAGTGGGTGAGCAGTTCTTC. It translates to CASSLSGEGVGEQFF. The gene calls are TRBV5-1 and TRBJ2-1; 7 bases map to TRBD2. Trimming at V came to 1 base and at J to 9 bases, leaving 10 bases not matched to a gene. CDR1 SGHRS and CDR2 YFSETQ come from the germline V gene. The CDR3 totals 15 residues.

This sequence joins TRBV3-1 (or the pseudogene TRBV3-2) and TRBJ1-3; 8 nucleotides agree with TRBD1. Germline V lookup: CDR1 LGHDT, CDR2 YNNKEL (reference sequence). V lost 8 bases, J lost 2 bases, and 5 bases stayed unmatched. The CDR3 is 14 residues long. CDR3 sequence (DNA): TGTGCCAGCGGACAGGGTGCCGCTGGAAACACCATATATTTT. This sequence encodes CASGQGAAGNTIYF.

In this sample, this clone turned up once. The chain recombines TRBV29-1 with TRBJ2-3; 8 nucleotides agree with TRBD1. CDR1 and CDR2 from the germline V gene are SQVTM and ANQGSEA. The CDR3 spans 14 residues. Trimming took 6 bases from V and 4 from J; bases not matched to a gene: 9. The CDR3 loop is CSVGDRTYADTQYF. CDR3 DNA sequence: TGCAGCGTGGGGGACAGGACGTACGCAGATACGCAGTATTTT.

The chain combines TRBV6-4 with TRBJ2-3; 13 nucleotides agree with TRBD2. Germline loops: CDR1 MRHNA, CDR2 SNTAGT. The trim removed 5 bases at V and 6 bases at J, leaving 14 bases unmatched. The CDR3 extends over 18 amino acids. The CDR3 here is CASSRTGTSGIAEDTQYF. CDR3 coding DNA: TGTGCCAGCAGTCGCACCGGGACTAGCGGGATCGCGGAGGATACGCAGTATTTT.

This chain links TRBV19 with TRBJ1-2; TRBD1 matches 7 bases. Unmatched junction bases numbered 6, after V lost 5 bases and J lost 0 bases. The CDR3 is made up of 15 amino acids. Germline V CDR1 and CDR2: LNHDA, SQIVND (reference sequence). The CDR3 coding sequence is TGTGCCAGTAGTGATACAGGGGAAGCTAACTATGGCTACACCTTC. Translation gives CASSDTGEANYGYTF.

This rearrangement joins TRBV19 to TRBJ2-2; D is unclear. The CDR3 consists of 12 residues. Germline loops: CDR1 LNHDA, CDR2 SQIVND (reference sequence). V lost 7 bases and J lost 6, with 9 bases in between. CDR3 in DNA: TGTGCCAGTACCTACGTGTCCGGGGAGCTGTTTTTT. Translation gives CASTYVSGELFF.

The chain is built from TRBV5-1 and TRBJ2-1; 10 bases align to TRBD2. V lost 0 bases, J lost 6 bases, and 6 bases stayed unmatched. The CDR3 contains 16 residues. Germline CDR1 and CDR2: SGHRS and YFSETQ. The CDR3 sequence: CASSLVLAGGRNEQFF. CDR3 nucleotide sequence: TGCGCCAGCAGCTTGGTTTTAGCGGGAGGACGCAATGAGCAGTTCTTC.

This clone has just one count. Distinct nucleotide sequences in the sample also encode this CDR3. This rearrangement joins TRBV7-9 to TRBJ2-3, with 10 bases matching TRBD1. The CDR3 has 15 residues. CDR1 SEHNR and CDR2 FQNEAQ come from the germline V gene (reference sequence). Trimming took 1 base from V and 6 from J; bases not matched to a gene: 4. The CDR3, as DNA: TGTGCCAGCAGCTTAGGACAGGGGGCGAGGGATACGCAGTATTTT. Translating gives CASSLGQGARDTQYF.